These T cell receptor beta chains were read from a single sample in a study of metastatic and nonmetastatic thyroid tumors. TCRdb called clones again from the PCR reads with MiXCR. The sample records 30,000 to 35,000 clones, about a sixth being singletons. Sequencing input: blood. The receptors shown here come from a female donor with papillary thyroid cancer or a benign thyroid nodule (not recorded which). Some clones in this sample may be carry-over from other donors' samples. CDR3s include the opening cysteine and the closing phenylalanine or tryptophan. D genes are given only for firm matches. Some rows mark clone size as missing; the rest say once, few, many or name a class of expanded clone.

15,-,TRBV19,TRBJ1-2,few,CASRELGGLFYGYTF,TGTGCCAGTAGAGAGCTTGGGGGCCTTTTCTATGGCTACACCTTC
15,TRBD2,TRBV19,TRBJ2-1,many,CASSMGLEWASEQFF,TGTGCCAGTAGTATGGGACTAGAGTGGGCTAGTGAGCAGTTCTTC
16,-,TRBV3-1,TRBJ2-5,many,CASSQFKLSGQETQYF,TGTGCCAGCAGCCAATTCAAGTTGTCCGGCCAAGAGACCCAGTACTTC
14,-,TRBV28,TRBJ2-3,many,CASSFGSGTNTQYF,TGTGCCAGCAGTTTCGGAAGTGGCACGAATACGCAGTATTTT
16,-,TRBV12-3/TRBV12-4,TRBJ2-7,many,CASSSTTEGSRYEQYF,TGTGCCAGCAGTTCGACCACGGAGGGATCGCGCTACGAGCAGTACTTC
15,TRBD1,TRBV9,TRBJ2-1,many,CASSVVGQVTNEQFF,TGTGCCAGCAGCGTAGTGGGACAGGTGACCAATGAGCAGTTCTTC
14,TRBD2,TRBV20-1,TRBJ2-3,many,CSAREGGKGDTQYF,TGCAGTGCTAGAGAGGGGGGGAAGGGAGATACGCAGTATTTT
14,TRBD2,TRBV27,TRBJ2-1,many,CASSLLLADNEQFF,TGTGCCAGCAGTTTATTACTAGCGGACAATGAGCAGTTCTTC
16,TRBD2,TRBV7-2,TRBJ2-5,few,CASSSSAGGGEETQYF,TGTGCCAGCAGCTCCTCAGCGGGAGGGGGTGAAGAGACCCAGTACTTC
16,-,TRBV19,TRBJ2-1,many,CASSINPGRIYNEQFF,TGTGCCAGTAGTATTAACCCGGGACGGATCTACAATGAGCAGTTCTTC
18,TRBD2,TRBV2,TRBJ2-3,-,CASRPHPPTSGVSDTQYF,TGTGCCAGCAGGCCCCATCCCCCGACTAGCGGGGTGTCAGATACGCAGTATTTT
13,TRBD1,TRBV27,TRBJ2-1,many,CASRDRGYNEQFF,TGTGCCAGCAGGGACAGGGGATACAATGAGCAGTTCTTC
13,-,TRBV30,TRBJ1-5,many,CAWSTGSNQPQHF,TGTGCCTGGAGTACGGGTAGCAATCAACCCCAGCATTTT
15,TRBD1,TRBV7-7,TRBJ2-2,many,CASSLSGQGTGELFF,TGTGCTAGCAGCTTATCAGGACAGGGTACCGGGGAGCTGTTTTTT
16,-,TRBV3-1,TRBJ1-2,many,CASSSYPTGSQGGYTF,TGTGCCAGCAGTTCCTACCCCACCGGGTCGCAGGGTGGCTACACCTTC
12,-,TRBV5-1,TRBJ1-2,-,CASSLDGKGYTF,TGCGCCAGCAGCTTGGACGGCAAAGGGTACACCTTC
13,TRBD1,TRBV6-2/TRBV6-3,TRBJ2-5,-,CASSRGQQETQYF,TGTGCCAGCAGCCGGGGACAGCAAGAGACCCAGTACTTC
15,TRBD2,TRBV20-1,TRBJ2-3,many,CSASQAGRRTDTQYF,TGCAGTGCTAGCCAAGCGGGGCGCCGCACAGATACGCAGTATTTT